This T cell receptor beta chain was recorded in a study of CD8+ T cells in alopecia areata. It was cDNA, reverse transcribed from extracted RNA, that served as the sequencing template. Repertoires were generated with immunoSEQ multiplex PCR, while TCRdb's copy carries only in-frame clones and drops some. The sample holds tens of thousands of clones, more than 40% seen once. The CDR3 runs to 13 residues. Per the germline V gene, CDR1 is SGHNT and CDR2 is YYREEE (reference sequence). Trimming stripped 4 bases from V and 7 bases from J, with 15 bases between. This sequence was found in a human donor with alopecia areata. V and J are TRBV5-4 and TRBJ2-7; D might be TRBD2 (6 bases). This specimen consisted of CD8+ T cells sorted from blood, obtained at week 0. The CDR3 nucleotides read TGTGCCAGCAGCATGGATGTCAGCGGGGAGCAGTACTTC. Translation: CASSMDVSGEQYF.